Listed below are T cell receptor beta chains from one sample, sequenced in a study of blood T cell repertoires in COVID-19. Profiling relied on immunoSEQ multiplex PCR, and the TCRdb table lists in-frame clones only, not all of them. The sample records approximately 200,000 clones, about 90% being singletons. The sample was PBMCs or T cells enriched from blood (not recorded which). The receptors were gathered from a man aged 30-40 years who had recovered from COVID-19. The CDR3 runs from the conserved cysteine through the conserved F or W. D genes are given only for firm matches. For some rows the clone size is stated as once, few or many, or as a class when expanded; others skip it.

cdr3_length: 14; j_call: TRBJ1-1; d_call: .; v_call: TRBV27; clone_size: .; cdr3_nt: TGTGCCAGCAGTTTTAACGGCGGGAACACTGAAGCTTTCTTT; cdr3_aa: CASSFNGGNTEAFF
cdr3_length: 15; j_call: TRBJ1-2; d_call: .; v_call: TRBV3-1/TRBV3-2; clone_size: .; cdr3_nt: TGTGCCAGCAGCCAAGATGCACGTCCACTAGATGGCTACACCTTC; cdr3_aa: CASSQDARPLDGYTF
cdr3_length: 15; j_call: TRBJ2-3; d_call: .; v_call: TRBV3-1/TRBV3-2; clone_size: .; cdr3_nt: TGTGCCAGCAGCCAAGATCAGGTCCCCACAGATACGCAGTATTTT; cdr3_aa: CASSQDQVPTDTQYF
cdr3_length: 15; j_call: TRBJ1-3; d_call: .; v_call: TRBV28; clone_size: .; cdr3_nt: TGTGCCAGCAGTTTATCGGGACAAAACACAAACACCATATATTTT; cdr3_aa: CASSLSGQNTNTIYF
cdr3_length: 14; j_call: TRBJ1-2; d_call: .; v_call: TRBV4-2; clone_size: .; cdr3_nt: TGTGCCAGCAGCCAAGACGCGGTTAACTATGGCTACACCTTC; cdr3_aa: CASSQDAVNYGYTF
cdr3_length: 16; j_call: TRBJ2-7; d_call: TRBD1; v_call: TRBV28; clone_size: .; cdr3_nt: TGTGCCAGCAGTCCCGAGACAGGGAGAAGGGCCTACGAGCAGTACTTC; cdr3_aa: CASSPETGRRAYEQYF
cdr3_length: 16; j_call: TRBJ2-2; d_call: TRBD1; v_call: TRBV24-1; clone_size: once; cdr3_nt: TGTGCCACCAGTGACCGGACAGGCTCGGGCACCGGGGAGCTGTTTTTT; cdr3_aa: CATSDRTGSGTGELFF
cdr3_length: 14; j_call: TRBJ1-1; d_call: .; v_call: TRBV7-9; clone_size: .; cdr3_nt: TGTGCCAGCAGCCATAAGACAGAAAACACTGAAGCTTTCTTT; cdr3_aa: CASSHKTENTEAFF
cdr3_length: 16; j_call: TRBJ1-2; d_call: TRBD1; v_call: TRBV29-1; clone_size: .; cdr3_nt: TGCAGCGTTGCGTCGGCGGGGACAGGGCTCAACTATGGCTACACCTTC; cdr3_aa: CSVASAGTGLNYGYTF
cdr3_length: 14; j_call: TRBJ1-5; d_call: .; v_call: TRBV11-3; clone_size: .; cdr3_nt: TGTGCCAGCAGGAGATTGCGGGACAATCAGCCCCAGCATTTT; cdr3_aa: CASRRLRDNQPQHF
cdr3_length: 15; j_call: TRBJ1-5; d_call: .; v_call: TRBV7-8; clone_size: .; cdr3_nt: TGTGCCAGCAGTCCCGTGGGAGGGAGCAATCAGCCCCAGCATTTT; cdr3_aa: CASSPVGGSNQPQHF
cdr3_length: 11; j_call: TRBJ2-2; d_call: .; v_call: TRBV6-5; clone_size: .; cdr3_nt: TGTGCCAGCTCGAGTACCGGGGAGCTGTTTTTT; cdr3_aa: CASSSTGELFF
cdr3_length: 13; j_call: TRBJ2-2; d_call: .; v_call: TRBV19; clone_size: .; cdr3_nt: TGTGCCAGTAGTATAGGATCCGGCGGGGAGCTGTTTTTT; cdr3_aa: CASSIGSGGELFF
cdr3_length: 14; j_call: TRBJ2-5; d_call: TRBD2; v_call: TRBV11-3; clone_size: few; cdr3_nt: TGTGCCAGCAGCTTAGGGTACGGGGGGGAGACCCAGTACTTC; cdr3_aa: CASSLGYGGETQYF
cdr3_length: 15; j_call: TRBJ2-5; d_call: TRBD1; v_call: TRBV7-2; clone_size: .; cdr3_nt: TGTGCCAGCGGGCCACAGGGGCACTTGGGAGAGACCCAGTACTTC; cdr3_aa: CASGPQGHLGETQYF
cdr3_length: 15; j_call: TRBJ1-4; d_call: TRBD1; v_call: TRBV18; clone_size: .; cdr3_nt: TGTGCCAGCTCACCACGGGACAGGGCTGATGAAAAACTGTTTTTT; cdr3_aa: CASSPRDRADEKLFF
cdr3_length: 15; j_call: TRBJ1-2; d_call: .; v_call: TRBV6-5; clone_size: .; cdr3_nt: TGTGCCAGCAGTTACTCCCCGGGGGGGTTGAATGGCTACACCTTC; cdr3_aa: CASSYSPGGLNGYTF
cdr3_length: 15; j_call: TRBJ2-1; d_call: .; v_call: TRBV12-5; clone_size: .; cdr3_nt: TGTGCTAGTGGTTTGGTACTCGGGGTCTACAATGAGCAGTTCTTC; cdr3_aa: CASGLVLGVYNEQFF
cdr3_length: 14; j_call: TRBJ2-5; d_call: .; v_call: TRBV7-9; clone_size: .; cdr3_nt: TGTGCCAGCAGCCTGGGTACTATCGAAGAGACCCAGTACTTC; cdr3_aa: CASSLGTIEETQYF
cdr3_length: 13; j_call: TRBJ2-7; d_call: .; v_call: TRBV11-2; clone_size: .; cdr3_nt: TGTGCCAGCAGCTTGGGGCGACCCTACGAGCAGTACTTC; cdr3_aa: CASSLGRPYEQYF
cdr3_length: 13; j_call: TRBJ1-2; d_call: TRBD1; v_call: TRBV11-2; clone_size: .; cdr3_nt: TGTGCCAGCAGCTTGACAGGGCTGTTCGGCTACACCTTC; cdr3_aa: CASSLTGLFGYTF
cdr3_length: 13; j_call: TRBJ2-7; d_call: .; v_call: TRBV28; clone_size: once; cdr3_nt: TGTGCCAGCAGTTTGAGTTCAACCTACGAGCAGTACTTC; cdr3_aa: CASSLSSTYEQYF
cdr3_length: 16; j_call: TRBJ2-7; d_call: TRBD2; v_call: TRBV10-2; clone_size: once; cdr3_nt: TGCGCCAGCAGTGCTAGCGGGAGGGCCGGCTTTTCCGAGCAGTACTTC; cdr3_aa: CASSASGRAGFSEQYF
cdr3_length: 16; j_call: TRBJ1-3; d_call: .; v_call: TRBV11-2; clone_size: .; cdr3_nt: TGTGCCAGCAGCCCACCGCGGGGCCGCTCTGGAAACACCATATATTTT; cdr3_aa: CASSPPRGRSGNTIYF
cdr3_length: 14; j_call: TRBJ1-1; d_call: .; v_call: TRBV9; clone_size: .; cdr3_nt: TGTGCCAGCAGCCTACGACAGGAGAACACTGAAGCTTTCTTT; cdr3_aa: CASSLRQENTEAFF
cdr3_length: 14; j_call: TRBJ1-1; d_call: .; v_call: TRBV7-2; clone_size: .; cdr3_nt: TGTGCCAGCAGCTTAGCGATGGGGGGGCTTGAAGCTTTCTTT; cdr3_aa: CASSLAMGGLEAFF
cdr3_length: 15; j_call: TRBJ2-7; d_call: .; v_call: TRBV4-1; clone_size: .; cdr3_nt: TGCGCCAGCAGCCACCCGATGGGGGGCTCCTACGAGCAGTACTTC; cdr3_aa: CASSHPMGGSYEQYF
cdr3_length: 16; j_call: TRBJ1-4; d_call: .; v_call: TRBV11-2; clone_size: .; cdr3_nt: TGTGCCAGCAGCCGGGGGGATGCCCGGTTTAATGAAAAACTGTTTTTT; cdr3_aa: CASSRGDARFNEKLFF
cdr3_length: 13; j_call: TRBJ1-5; d_call: .; v_call: TRBV4-1; clone_size: .; cdr3_nt: TGCGCCAGCAGCTCAGTAGCCTTTCAGCCCCAGCATTTT; cdr3_aa: CASSSVAFQPQHF
cdr3_length: 16; j_call: TRBJ2-3; d_call: TRBD2; v_call: TRBV9; clone_size: .; cdr3_nt: TGTGCCAGCAGCGGAACTAGCGGGTACAGCACAGATACGCAGTATTTT; cdr3_aa: CASSGTSGYSTDTQYF
cdr3_length: 15; j_call: TRBJ2-7; d_call: TRBD1; v_call: TRBV4-3; clone_size: .; cdr3_nt: TGCGCCAGCAGCCGGGACAGGGGTACGGGCTACGAGCAGTACTTC; cdr3_aa: CASSRDRGTGYEQYF
cdr3_length: 16; j_call: TRBJ1-1; d_call: .; v_call: TRBV5-1; clone_size: once; cdr3_nt: TGCGCCAGCAGCTTGGCCTGGGAGAGAATGAACACTGAAGCTTTCTTT; cdr3_aa: CASSLAWERMNTEAFF
cdr3_length: 20; j_call: TRBJ1-5; d_call: TRBD1; v_call: TRBV19; clone_size: once; cdr3_nt: TGTGCCAGTAGTCCTGGGTCCGGGACAGGGGGTCGATTTAGCAATCAGCCCCAGCATTTT; cdr3_aa: CASSPGSGTGGRFSNQPQHF
cdr3_length: 15; j_call: TRBJ1-5; d_call: .; v_call: TRBV28; clone_size: once; cdr3_nt: TGTGCCAGCAACGAGGGGGGGGACGGCAATCAGCCCCAGCATTTT; cdr3_aa: CASNEGGDGNQPQHF